This T cell receptor (beta chain) was sequenced for a study of shared clonotypes between healthy human individuals. V was trimmed by 1 base and J by 6 bases, leaving 8 bases between them. This CDR3 is built from 13 residues. Germline assignment: CDR1 SNHLY and CDR2 FYNNEI. Generated by immunoSEQ multiplex PCR, the TCRdb table keeps only in-frame clones and is missing some. The table shows roughly 2,000,000 clones, with approximately 92% occurring only once. With regard to this clone: The sample carries other DNA sequences with the same CDR3.

CD8 cells classed as naive were CD45RO-negative and positively selected for CCR7, excluding terminally differentiated effector memory CD45RA+ cells. This receptor was taken from a man aged 18 to 29 in good health. Some clones in this sample may be carry-over from other donors' samples. The chain couples TRBV2 to TRBJ2-3, with D unresolved. The specimen sequenced was naive CD8+ T cells from PBMCs. CDR3 bases: TGTGCCAGCAGTGAAGGTCGGCCTGATACGCAGTATTTT. Translating gives CASSEGRPDTQYF.